Listed here are 12 T cell receptor beta chains from one sample, sequenced in a study of blood T cell repertoires in COVID-19. Sequencing used immunoSEQ multiplex PCR; TCRdb keeps in-frame clones, though not all of them. Of some 50,000 clones in the sample, around 80% were seen once. Sequencing input: peripheral blood. Receptor source: a human donor in a cohort sampled during active COVID-19.

The chain carries TRBV29-1 and TRBJ2-2; 9 nucleotides align to TRBD1. The CDR3 consists of 15 residues. Germline V lookup: CDR1 SQVTM, CDR2 ANQGSEA. Losses at the gene ends were 2 bases for V and 9 bases for J; bases not matched to a gene: 10. The CDR3 bases are TGCAGCGTTGAATCCTTGACAGGGGGACACCGGGAGCTGTTTTTT. Amino acid sequence: CSVESLTGGHRELFF.

This clone was observed a few times. V usage is TRBV4-1 and J usage is TRBJ2-7, with D possibly matching TRBD2 (5 bases). The CDR3 length is 17 residues. The germline CDR1 and CDR2 sequences are MGHRA and YSYEKL. V was clipped by 0 bases and J by 0 bases, with 15 bases between them. CDR3 region: CASSQDFIAFSSYEQYF. The CDR3 nucleotides are TGCGCCAGCAGCCAAGATTTCATAGCGTTCAGCTCCTACGAGCAGTACTTC.

This clone was found once. This chain connects TRBV9 to TRBJ2-1; 7 nucleotides match TRBD2. This CDR3 comprises 13 residues. Germline V gives CDR1 SGDLS, CDR2 YYNGEE. The V segment lost 3 bases and the J segment 5 bases; nucleotides outside the gene matches: 2. The CDR3 DNA follows: TGTGCCAGCAGCGAGGGAGGGGACAATGAGCAGTTCTTC. Encoded protein: CASSEGGDNEQFF.

The chain is built from TRBV7-2 and TRBJ2-5, with 8 bases matching TRBD2. CDR1 is SGHTA, CDR2 FQGNSA, per germline. There are 14 residues in the CDR3. Losses at the gene ends were 0 bases for V and 4 bases for J; bases not matched to a gene: 1. The CDR3 is CASSLAGGGETQYF. The CDR3 nucleotides read TGTGCCAGCAGCTTAGCCGGGGGGGGAGAGACCCAGTACTTC.

The chain carries TRBV23-1 and TRBJ1-1; possibly TRBD1 for D (6 bases). TRBV23-1 is identified as an open reading frame with a role that is uncertain. V was shortened by 2 bases and J by 4 bases, with 17 bases between the two germline ends. This CDR3 has 16 residues. The CDR3 spells CASSQTPWTEGTEAFF. The CDR3 DNA is TGCGCCAGCAGTCAAACCCCCTGGACAGAGGGCACTGAAGCTTTCTTT.

V and J are TRBV6-5 and TRBJ2-6; 7 bases match TRBD2. J was trimmed by 1 base and V by 6 bases; bases with no gene match: 0. The CDR3 runs 14 residues. CDR1 and CDR2 from the germline V gene are MNHEY and SVGAGI. The CDR3 DNA follows: TGTGCCAGCAGGGGAGGGTCTGGGGCCAACGTCCTGACTTTC. Its protein product is CASRGGSGANVLTF.

This chain uses TRBV7-2 with TRBJ2-2; the match to TRBD1 covers 8 bases. Germline assignment: CDR1 SGHTA and CDR2 FQGNSA. V was clipped by 5 bases and J by 5 bases; unmatched bases: 4. This CDR3 is built from 14 residues. The CDR3 DNA reads as TGTGCCAGCAGCCCGCGACAGGGGACCGGGGAGCTGTTTTTT. Protein product: CASSPRQGTGELFF.

This rearrangement joins TRBV6-8 to TRBJ2-7, with 7 bases matching TRBD1. The CDR3 covers 15 residues. V shed 6 bases and J 7 bases; nucleotides not matched to a gene: 15. Germline CDR1 reads MNHGY; CDR2 reads SAAAGT. CDR3 sequence (DNA): TGTGCCAGCAGGATTTTCCCGGGACAGCCTTGGGAGCAGTACTTC. Translated, it gives CASRIFPGQPWEQYF.

The rearrangement links TRBV28 to TRBJ1-5; TRBD1 aligns across 9 bases. Trimming at V came to 1 base and at J to 5 bases, leaving 3 bases not matched to a gene. This CDR3 comprises 15 residues. CDR1 and CDR2 from the germline V gene are MDHEN and SYDVKM. DNA for the CDR3: TGTGCCAGCAGTTTATTAGGGGACAGGGATCAGCCCCAGCATTTT. Amino acids: CASSLLGDRDQPQHF.

V gene TRBV4-1 combines with J gene TRBJ2-2; maybe TRBD2 (6 bases). Trimming shortened V by 1 base and J by 1 base, and 10 bases separated the two germline ends. Germline assignment: CDR1 MGHRA and CDR2 YSYEKL. This CDR3 region has 16 residues. The CDR3 loop is CASSQGRAGNTGELFF. In DNA form, the CDR3 reads TGCGCCAGCAGCCAAGGGCGAGCGGGGAACACCGGGGAGCTGTTTTTT.

The chain recombines TRBV15 with TRBJ2-7; 14 bases line up with TRBD2. Germline loops: CDR1 LNHNV, CDR2 YYDKDF (reference sequence). With 0 bases clipped from V and 4 bases from J, the junction kept 11 bases outside the gene matches. The CDR3 runs to 19 residues. The CDR3 protein is CATSREVPGLAGVGYEQYF. CDR3 DNA sequence: TGTGCCACCAGCAGAGAAGTTCCGGGACTAGCGGGAGTCGGGTACGAGCAGTACTTC. Looking up the rest from reference TRBV15 and TRBJ2-7 gives the full variable domain: DAMVIQNPRYQVTQFGKPVTLSCSQTLNHNVMYWYQQKSSQAPKLLFHYYDKDFNNEADTPDNFQSRRPNTSFCFLDIRSPGLGDTAMYLCATSREVPGLAGVGYEQYFGPGTRLTVT.

The chain has TRBV7-2 and TRBJ2-7; 11 bases are shared with TRBD2. In germline, CDR1 is SGHTA, CDR2 FQGNSA. The CDR3 is 15 amino acids. The trim removed 6 bases at V and 3 bases at J, leaving 7 bases unmatched. In DNA, the CDR3 is TGTGCCAGCAGTTCACTAGCGGGGGCATACTACGAGCAGTACTTC. Encoded protein: CASSSLAGAYYEQYF.